This T cell receptor (beta chain) derives from a study of T-cell memory formation after mild COVID-19. Whole-study findings and limits: Some clones that responded turned up in pre-infection memory, which suggests that cross-reactive memory joined in. Clones contracting day 15 to 85 were balanced CD4/CD8; later expanders leaned CD4+.

TCRdb used MiXCR to reprocess the 5' RACE reads, holding one entry per CDR3 protein. Of 250,000 to 300,000 distinct CDR3 sequences listed, about a sixth are singletons. Trimming removed 2 bases at V and 2 bases at J, with 5 bases between. This CDR3 spans 13 amino acids. Germline CDR1 MRHNA, CDR2 SNTAGT. This clonotype was recorded many times. Its antigen remains unidentified. The sequence derives from a young man who had mild COVID-19 (a few samples of this study predate the infection). Cell type and time point are not known. This chain links TRBV6-4 with TRBJ2-3, with D perhaps matching TRBD1 (5 bases). The sample consisted of PBMCs or a T cell subset sorted from them (not recorded which). CDR3 sequence (DNA): TGTGCCAGCAGTGACGGGGCCACAGATACGCAGTATTTT. This gives the protein CASSDGATDTQYF.